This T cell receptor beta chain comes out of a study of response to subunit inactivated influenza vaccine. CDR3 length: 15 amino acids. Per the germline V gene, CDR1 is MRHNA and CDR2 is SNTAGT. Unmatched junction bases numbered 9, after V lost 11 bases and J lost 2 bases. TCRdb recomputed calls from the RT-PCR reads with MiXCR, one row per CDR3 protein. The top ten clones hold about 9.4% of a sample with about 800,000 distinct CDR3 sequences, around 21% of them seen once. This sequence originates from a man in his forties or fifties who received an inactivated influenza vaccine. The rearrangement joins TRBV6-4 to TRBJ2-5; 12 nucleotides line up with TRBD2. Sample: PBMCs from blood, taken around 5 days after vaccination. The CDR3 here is CASRTLAGGQETQYF. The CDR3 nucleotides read TGTGCCTCCCGGACTCTAGCGGGAGGGCAAGAGACCCAGTACTTC.